This TCR beta chain appears in the sequencing data of a study of blood T cell repertoires in COVID-19. Study details: Sources were T cells, B-cell-depleted T cells, or PBMCs; the material itself was cDNA or gDNA.

Trimming left V 5 bases short and J 7 bases short, with 9 bases between. Germline V gene lookup returns CDR1 MNHEY and CDR2 SVGAGI. This CDR3 is 12 amino acids long. Per the original methods: Amplified reference gene primers provided the basis for estimating nucleated cell counts. Produced via immunoSEQ multiplex PCR; TCRdb's table is partial and in-frame only. The DNA was the basis for D and trimming; V, J and clone size are from that table. The sample contains fewer than 350,000 clones, 75% to 90% of which appear only once. Allocation to cohorts depended on clinical history reported by the participants. Donors of Cohort 3 who recovered were those that had two negative PCRs, clearance, or symptom resolution.

This TCR was sampled from a man aged 55 to 70 who had recovered from COVID-19. The source material was PBMCs or T cells enriched from blood (not recorded which). The chain couples TRBV6-5 to TRBJ1-5, with a tentative D call TRBD1 (5 bases). The CDR3 DNA sequence: TGTGCCAGCAGTACAGGTGACCAGCCCCAGCATTTT. Translated, it gives CASSTGDQPQHF.